The 22 T cell receptor beta chains listed next were all sequenced from one sample in a study of identical twins listed by TCRdb under 2016. Receptor amplification or capture employed 5' RACE. The run used an Illumina HiSeq 2000. TCRdb passed the public sequencing reads through fastp at Q25 and MiXCR, retaining productive beta sequences. Each CDR3 protein gets just one entry, which takes the most common genes and DNA from the rows behind it. The sample table records hundreds of thousands of distinct CDR3 sequences; 15% to 20% of these occur just once. In total, the top ten clones hold around 14% of the sample. This sample was also put to use in a study of T cells expressing NK-cell markers.

What was sequenced was PBMCs. Every receptor here comes from a woman aged 18-30 years in good health.

V usage is TRBV7-9 and J usage is TRBJ2-7, with a possible D match to TRBD1 (6 bases). Trimming took 2 bases from V and 0 from J, leaving 11 bases between them. This CDR3 has 15 amino acids. Per germline, CDR1 SEHNR and CDR2 FQNEAQ (reference sequence). The CDR3: CASSLLGTSSYEQYF. In nucleotides, the CDR3 is TGTGCCAGCAGCTTATTAGGGACATCCTCCTACGAGCAGTACTTC. The full variable domain, completed using reference TRBV7-9 and TRBJ2-7, is DTGVSQNPRHKITKRGQNVTFRCDPISEHNRLYWYRQTLGQGPEFLTYFQNEAQLEKSRLLSDRFSAERPKGSFSTLEIQRTEQGDSAMYLCASSLLGTSSYEQYFGPGTRLTVT.

This clonotype has at least ten counts. V usage is TRBV6-5 and J usage is TRBJ2-7; a possible D gene is TRBD2 (6 bases). CDR1 is MNHEY and CDR2 is SVGAGI in the germline V gene. The CDR3 is 15 residues long. Trimming stripped 2 bases from V and 2 bases from J, with 13 bases between. The DNA of the CDR3 is TGTGCCAGCAGTTACGATCTAGCGAGGGCCTACGAGCAGTACTTC. It is translated as CASSYDLARAYEQYF.

The chain couples TRBV20-1 to TRBJ2-3, with D hard to call. Germline V gene sequence: CDR1 DFQATT, CDR2 SNEGSKA (reference sequence). There are 16 residues in the CDR3. The germline V and J ends were trimmed by 0 bases and 3 bases, with 16 bases remaining between them. CDR3 sequence: CSARETGRRVTDTQYF. The CDR3 DNA is TGCAGTGCTAGAGAGACCGGGCGCCGTGTAACAGATACGCAGTATTTT.

This clonotype was picked up a small number of times. This sequence joins TRBV10-3 and TRBJ1-1; tentatively, D is TRBD1 (5 bases). The ends were cut back, 5 bases at V and 1 base at J, with 11 bases in the middle. Germline V lookup: CDR1 ENHRY, CDR2 SYGVKD. The CDR3 runs 14 residues. The DNA for the CDR3 is TGTGCCATCAGTAATCAGGGACCGAACACTGAAGCTTTCTTT. This gives the protein CAISNQGPNTEAFF.

The chain has TRBV5-1 and TRBJ1-4, with TRBD1 as a possible D gene (5 bases). Trimming left V 0 bases short and J 8 bases short, with 14 bases between. The CDR3 totals 15 residues. Per the germline V gene, CDR1 is SGHRS and CDR2 is YFSETQ. The CDR3 DNA is TGCGCCAGCAGCTTGGTCCCGGGGACCAGCGAAAAACTGTTTTTT. Its translation is CASSLVPGTSEKLFF.

The CDR3 loop is CASSLPTSGRAEQYF. The CDR3 nucleotides read TGCGCCAGCAGCTTGCCGACTAGCGGGAGGGCCGAGCAGTACTTC. The J gene is TRBJ2-7, the V gene TRBV5-1; 14 nucleotides match TRBD2. The CDR3 runs to 15 residues. With V trimmed by 1 base and J by 6 bases, 3 bases remained unmatched. Germline lookup yields CDR1 SGHRS and CDR2 YFSETQ. Variable domain in full (rest from reference TRBV5-1 and TRBJ2-7): KAGVTQTPRYLIKTRGQQVTLSCSPISGHRSVSWYQQTPGQGLQFLFEYFSETQRNKGNFPGRFSGRQFSNSRSEMNVSTLELGDSALYLCASSLPTSGRAEQYFGPGTRLTVT.

The chain couples TRBV27 to TRBJ1-6; D is unclear. Between the trimmed V and J ends, which lost 6 bases and 7 bases, there was a span of 19 bases. The CDR3 totals 16 residues. In germline, CDR1 is MNHEY, CDR2 SMNVEV (reference sequence). CDR3 coding DNA: TGTGCCAGCAGCCCCGGGTGGGGTCGGGAGAATTCACCCCTCCACTTT. Translation gives CASSPGWGRENSPLHF.

Comments on this clonotype: Germline is not matched at one junction end, which may reflect a read error. The chain links TRBV30 to TRBJ2-1; D is ambiguous. CDR3 length: 13 amino acids. Germline values: CDR1 GTSNPN, CDR2 SVGIG (reference sequence). The CDR3 DNA sequence: TGTGCCTGGAGTGTTGACTCCGACAATGAGCAGTTCTTC. Encoded protein: CAWSVDSDNEQFF.

This clonotype was seen more than once but under ten times. CDR3 nucleotides: TGTGCCAGCAGCCATTCGACAGTCTGGGAGACCCAGTACTTC. The encoded protein is CASSHSTVWETQYF. The chain is built from TRBV7-9 and TRBJ2-5; possibly TRBD1 for D (5 bases). Germline assignment: CDR1 SEHNR and CDR2 FQNEAQ (reference sequence). V was pared by 5 bases and J by 5 bases, with 15 bases between. This CDR3 has 14 residues.

This clonotype was seen once. At one of its ends the junction is not consistent with the germline gene, which may arise from a read error. This sequence joins TRBV7-9 and TRBJ1-1; D remains ambiguous. CDR3 length: 13 residues. The V gene's germline CDR1 is SEHNR and CDR2 FQNEAQ (reference sequence). The chain's CDR3 is CASTERGDTEAYF. The CDR3 bases are TGTGCCAGCACCGAACGAGGTGACACTGAAGCTTACTTT.

The V gene is TRBV9, the J gene TRBJ2-5, with D tentatively TRBD1 (9 bases). This CDR3 has 17 residues. V lost 1 base, J lost 4 bases, and 20 bases lay in between. Germline CDR1 reads SGDLS; CDR2 reads YYNGEE. The CDR3 loop is CASSVRGGKGQGETQYF. The CDR3, as DNA: TGTGCCAGCAGCGTACGGGGGGGAAAGGGACAGGGAGAGACCCAGTACTTC.

This clonotype has only a few counts. The chain combines TRBV5-1 with TRBJ2-7, with TRBD2 matching over 8 bases. Germline V gene lookup returns CDR1 SGHRS and CDR2 YFSETQ. With V trimmed by 2 bases and J by 6 bases, 7 bases remained unmatched. CDR3 length: 14 residues. The CDR3 sequence is CASSFPAGDREQYF. CDR3 bases: TGCGCCAGCAGCTTCCCAGCGGGAGATCGCGAGCAGTACTTC.

This clonotype was observed a handful of times. The rearrangement links TRBV12-3 or TRBV12-4 to TRBJ2-3; 12 bases fit TRBD2. The CDR3 contains 16 residues. Unmatched junction bases numbered 3, after V lost 4 bases and J lost 1 base. The CDR3 sequence: CASSSRTSGGTDTQYF. The CDR3, as DNA: TGTGCCAGCAGTTCCAGGACTAGCGGGGGCACAGATACGCAGTATTTT.

The J gene is TRBJ1-4, the V gene TRBV13; D may be TRBD1 (6 bases). CDR1 is PRHDT, CDR2 FYEKMQ, per germline (reference sequence). The CDR3 consists of 14 residues. V lost 3 bases and J lost 7, with 12 bases in between. The CDR3 loop reads CASSFGEGGEKLFF. CDR3 nucleotides: TGTGCCAGCAGCTTCGGAGAAGGGGGTGAAAAACTGTTTTTT.

The chain uses TRBV7-9 and TRBJ1-2, with D tentatively TRBD1 (6 bases). The CDR3 extends over 13 amino acids. The V end was cut by 5 bases, the J end by 8 bases, with 15 bases between. Germline CDR1 is SEHNR and CDR2 is FQNEAQ (reference sequence). CDR3 coding DNA: TGTGCCAGCAGCACAACAGGGCTTGGAGGCTACACCTTC. Translation gives CASSTTGLGGYTF.

The V call is TRBV6-1, the J call TRBJ1-2; D is uncertain. Germline CDR1 reads MNHNS; CDR2 reads SASEGT. The V gene lost 5 bases and the J gene lost 14 bases, with 24 bases spanning the gap. CDR3 length equals 14 residues. In DNA form, the CDR3 reads TGTGCCAGCAGTCTCCGGACGGGTCTTATGGCTAAAACCTTC. Encoded protein: CASSLRTGLMAKTF.

The chain is built from TRBV20-1 and TRBJ2-7, with 9 bases that match TRBD2. From germline, CDR1 is DFQATT and CDR2 SNEGSKA (reference sequence). The V and J ends lost 5 bases and 1 base, in that order; junction bases with no gene match: 3. The CDR3 consists of 13 residues. CDR3 sequence (DNA): TGCAGTGCTTCGGGACTAGCATCCTACGAGCAGTACTTC. Translating it yields CSASGLASYEQYF.

The chain recombines TRBV12-3 or TRBV12-4 with TRBJ2-2, with 9 bases fitting TRBD2. The trim removed 6 bases at V and 0 bases at J, leaving 2 bases unmatched. This CDR3 is 15 amino acids long. The DNA of the CDR3 is TGTGCCAGCAGACCTAGCGGGACGAACACCGGGGAGCTGTTTTTT. This codes for CASRPSGTNTGELFF.

The chain joins TRBV28 to TRBJ2-5; no clear D gene. Looked up from germline, CDR1 is MDHEN and CDR2 is SYDVKM. The germline V and J ends were trimmed by 8 bases and 4 bases, with 14 bases remaining between them. This CDR3 has 13 amino acids. CDR3 DNA: TGTGCCAGCCAGGATTTCAATGTAGAGACCCAGTACTTC. Amino acids: CASQDFNVETQYF.

V usage is TRBV7-9 and J usage is TRBJ2-7; TRBD1 matches at 7 bases. Per the germline V gene, CDR1 is SEHNR and CDR2 is FQNEAQ (reference sequence). The CDR3 covers 17 residues. The junction had 12 bases not matched to a gene; V was cut back by 3 bases and J by 1 base. The CDR3 here is CASSFDRVHSPSYEQYF. The CDR3 DNA sequence: TGTGCCAGCAGCTTCGACAGGGTCCATTCACCGTCCTACGAGCAGTACTTC. Combining the CDR3 with reference TRBV7-9 and TRBJ2-7 gives the whole variable domain DTGVSQNPRHKITKRGQNVTFRCDPISEHNRLYWYRQTLGQGPEFLTYFQNEAQLEKSRLLSDRFSAERPKGSFSTLEIQRTEQGDSAMYLCASSFDRVHSPSYEQYFGPGTRLTVT.

The rearrangement uses TRBV2 and TRBJ2-5; D unresolved. The CDR3 is 15 residues long. Germline V gene sequence: CDR1 SNHLY, CDR2 FYNNEI. Trimming cost V 1 base and J 1 base, with 10 bases left between them. The CDR3 coding sequence is TGTGCCAGCAGTGAAGGTGGTAAGCCCCAAGAGACCCAGTACTTC. Protein: CASSEGGKPQETQYF.

The rearrangement uses TRBV9 and TRBJ2-7, with 9 bases lining up with TRBD1. The trim removed 3 bases at V and 4 bases at J, leaving 8 bases unmatched. This CDR3 contains 15 residues. Germline CDR1 SGDLS, CDR2 YYNGEE. CDR3 protein: CASSASPGQGYEQYF. The CDR3 DNA reads TGTGCCAGCAGCGCCAGTCCGGGACAGGGATACGAGCAGTACTTC.